These 2 T cell receptor beta chains share one sample of origin, sequenced in a study of blood T cell repertoires in COVID-19. The table came from immunoSEQ multiplex PCR; TCRdb's copy has only in-frame clones and leaves some out. The table has roughly 86,000 clones, 70% to 90% seen once; the top ten hold under 3.5%. The sequencing input was peripheral blood. The receptors originated from a woman of 80 years or more with COVID-19, enrolled during active disease.

The chain has TRBV4-2 and TRBJ2-7; TRBD2 aligns across 12 bases. Germline V gene lookup returns CDR1 LGHNA and CDR2 YNFKEQ. The CDR3 totals 18 residues. With V trimmed by 4 bases and J by 2 bases, 12 bases remained unmatched. CDR3 sequence: CASSLGLAGTRTAYEQYF. The CDR3 DNA reads TGTGCCAGCAGCCTCGGACTAGCGGGAACAAGGACGGCCTACGAGCAGTACTTC.

This chain links TRBV2 with TRBJ2-5; 14 bases agree with TRBD2. The CDR3 totals 16 residues. Trimming took 4 bases from V and 5 from J; bases not matched to a gene: 6. Germline V gene data show CDR1 as SNHLY and CDR2 as FYNNEI. Here the CDR3 reads CASSVWGLAGAETQYF. The CDR3 DNA sequence: TGTGCCAGCAGTGTGTGGGGACTAGCGGGAGCCGAGACCCAGTACTTC.